This is a list of T cell receptor beta chains from one sample in a study of shared clonotypes between healthy human individuals. The method was immunoSEQ multiplex PCR; TCRdb's version includes in-frame clones alone and lacks a portion of them. The sample shows 550,000 to 700,000 clones, around 73% of them seen only once. Sequencing was carried out using memory CD4+ T cells sorted from blood. These receptors were collected from a woman younger than 45 in good health. CDR3s include the opening cysteine and the closing phenylalanine or tryptophan. The order of the fields is CDR3 protein, V gene, clone size, J gene. Some rows mark clone size as missing; the rest say once, few, many or name a class of expanded clone.

CASRTRRQGRYEQYF,TRBV28,once,TRBJ2-7
CASSTTAGSYNEQFF,TRBV27,once,TRBJ2-1
CSVEDSGDGSYEQYF,TRBV29-1,NA,TRBJ2-7
CATSRGRSNQPQHF,TRBV15,NA,TRBJ1-5
CASSLAYGGQGTEAFF,TRBV5-1,NA,TRBJ1-1
CASIPEGAGEAFF,TRBV19,once,TRBJ1-1
CASSKLASREAFF,TRBV21-1,once,TRBJ1-1
CASSPRGRGSYEQYF,TRBV11-3,NA,TRBJ2-7
CASTRGRNTEAFF,TRBV19,NA,TRBJ1-1
CASSPGTSLGTDTQYF,TRBV7-3,NA,TRBJ2-3
CASSPREVYNEQFF,TRBV11-1,NA,TRBJ2-1
CASSTRTVQETQYF,TRBV6-1,NA,TRBJ2-5
CASSERDRGYEQYF,TRBV9,once,TRBJ2-7
CASTIKFGQNQPQHF,TRBV27,NA,TRBJ1-5
CASSYLARNTGELFF,TRBV6-6,NA,TRBJ2-2
CATSRDFGEDEQYF,TRBV15,NA,TRBJ2-7
CASSLRDSLNEQFF,TRBV11-1,NA,TRBJ2-1
CASSKALGGRVNEQFF,TRBV21-1,few,TRBJ2-1
CASRKESGANVLTF,TRBV5-4,few,TRBJ2-6
CSVGTSGSYEQYF,TRBV29-1,NA,TRBJ2-7
CASSRAGYYTGELFF,TRBV5-8,many,TRBJ2-2
CASSPGQNSNQPQHF,TRBV6-1,NA,TRBJ1-5
CAWSGGLAGVSGELFF,TRBV30,NA,TRBJ2-2
CASGWLTSGTQYF,TRBV27,NA,TRBJ2-5
CASRSQWGRDSQAFF,TRBV6-5,NA,TRBJ1-1
CASSLMSGEGDYTF,TRBV7-3,NA,TRBJ1-2
CASSLGLAGNEQFF,TRBV7-6,NA,TRBJ2-1
CASTGGQGNQPQHF,TRBV6-1,NA,TRBJ1-5
CASSLGENTEAFF,TRBV5-1,NA,TRBJ1-1
CASSQAPAADTQYF,TRBV4-1,NA,TRBJ2-3
CASSLGGANVAFF,TRBV11-2,many,TRBJ1-1
CASSQQGQPGEKLFF,TRBV5-1,NA,TRBJ1-4
CASSRRQTSGSFYEQYF,TRBV7-9,NA,TRBJ2-7
CASSLGGGYTF,TRBV5-6,few,TRBJ1-2
CASGQNEKLFF,TRBV19,NA,TRBJ1-4
CASSEGGFQPQHF,TRBV2,NA,TRBJ1-5
CASKRLVATNEKLFF,TRBV2,NA,TRBJ1-4
CASSQTLDRGVYNEQFF,TRBV23-1,NA,TRBJ2-1
CASSSGGATSSETQYF,TRBV7-7,few,TRBJ2-5
CASSENIGRAQFF,TRBV6-1,few,TRBJ2-1
CASSPLADSTDTQYF,TRBV18,NA,TRBJ2-3
CASSPFDRVLAEAFF,TRBV5-6,NA,TRBJ1-1
CASSYTATDTQYF,TRBV6-6,NA,TRBJ2-3
CAWTVGGRRYGYTF,TRBV30,many,TRBJ1-2
CASSPDSGSYETQYF,TRBV7-2,many,TRBJ2-5
CASNNPPGVMTGELFF,TRBV19,NA,TRBJ2-2
CASSLSVGQRTYEQYF,TRBV11-2,NA,TRBJ2-7
CASQRGTKGTEAFF,TRBV6-1,few,TRBJ1-1
CASSEGWANTGELFF,TRBV10-1,NA,TRBJ2-2